These 16 T cell receptor beta chains share one sample of origin, sequenced in a study of T cells after yellow fever vaccination. Each CDR3 protein gets one entry after TCRdb re-called the 5' RACE reads with MiXCR. The sample carries approximately 260,000 distinct CDR3 sequences, roughly 5.6% recorded once. The sample was CD4+ T cells sorted from PBMCs, taken on the day of the yellow fever booster vaccination. Source of these receptors: a man aged 18 to 35 who received the YFV17D yellow fever vaccine.

This clonotype was seen only a few times. This chain joins TRBV6-2 or TRBV6-3 and TRBJ1-5, with TRBD1 matching 8 bases. The CDR3 totals 15 residues. Germline CDR1 is MNHEY and CDR2 is SVGEGT. The V and J ends lost 5 bases and 5 bases, in that order; junction bases with no gene match: 8. CDR3 loop: CASSVGQGRDQPQHF. For the CDR3, the DNA is TGTGCCAGCAGTGTTGGACAGGGCCGCGATCAGCCCCAGCATTTT.

This clonotype was counted at least ten times. The genes are TRBV7-2 and TRBJ1-5; D remains ambiguous. Germline CDR1 reads SGHTA; CDR2 reads FQGNSA. The length of the CDR3 is 15 residues. The germline V and J ends were trimmed by 1 base and 5 bases, with 12 bases remaining between them. CDR3 sequence (DNA): TGTGCCAGCAGCTTAGACCACCAGTCCTATCAGCCCCAGCATTTT. Translated, it gives CASSLDHQSYQPQHF.

J is TRBJ1-6 and V is TRBV5-1; 7 bases are a match to TRBD1. Per germline, CDR1 SGHRS and CDR2 YFSETQ. V dropped 2 bases and J dropped 3; count of bases not matched to a gene: 5. The CDR3 totals 16 residues. The CDR3 spells CASSLEGGGYNSPLHF. Written as DNA, the CDR3 is TGCGCCAGCAGCTTAGAAGGGGGCGGCTATAATTCACCCCTCCACTTT.

The rearrangement joins TRBV10-3 to TRBJ2-6, with TRBD2 as a possible D gene (5 bases). V was cut by 8 bases and J by 4 bases, with 12 bases left in between. The CDR3 consists of 14 residues. Germline V CDR1 and CDR2: ENHRY, SYGVKD. The chain's CDR3 is CAIEPGSGANVLTF. Here the CDR3 DNA reads TGTGCCATCGAACCGGGGTCCGGGGCCAACGTCCTGACTTTC.

This clonotype has only a few counts. The CDR3 spells CASSPPGLRTDTQYF. The CDR3 DNA reads as TGTGCCAGCTCACCGCCGGGACTACGCACAGATACGCAGTATTTT. This rearrangement joins TRBV18 to TRBJ2-3; TRBD2 aligns across 7 bases. Unmatched junction bases numbered 4, after V lost 3 bases and J lost 1 base. CDR1 and CDR2 from the germline V gene are KGHSH and LQKENI. The CDR3 spans 15 residues.

The genes are TRBV5-1 and TRBJ1-1; tentatively, D is TRBD1 (5 bases). Germline values: CDR1 SGHRS, CDR2 YFSETQ. V lost 4 bases, J lost 4 bases, and 14 bases lay in between. This CDR3 contains 14 residues. As DNA, the CDR3 is TGCGCCAGCAGCCACTTCGGCGGGGCCACTGAAGCTTTCTTT. It is translated as CASSHFGGATEAFF.

The V gene is TRBV5-4, the J gene TRBJ1-2; 7 bases line up with TRBD1. J lost 8 bases, V lost 2 bases, and 12 bases had no gene match. The germline CDR1 and CDR2 sequences are SGHNT and YYREEE (reference sequence). The CDR3 covers 15 residues. The CDR3 is CASSFTTGQQLGYTF. DNA of the CDR3: TGTGCCAGCAGCTTTACGACGGGACAGCAATTGGGCTACACCTTC.

This clonotype was seen ten or more times. The CDR3 region is CASSYGTSASYEQYF. The CDR3 DNA is TGTGCCAGCAGTTACGGGACTAGCGCCTCCTACGAGCAGTACTTC. J is TRBJ2-7 and V is TRBV6-5; 10 nucleotides match TRBD2. From germline, CDR1 is MNHEY and CDR2 SVGAGI. This CDR3 has 15 residues. Trimming removed 2 bases from V and 0 bases from J; junction bases left unmatched: 1.

The chain uses TRBV5-4 and TRBJ2-2; D is undetermined. The ends were cut back, 0 bases at V and 1 base at J, with 1 base in the middle. Germline V gives CDR1 SGHNT, CDR2 YYREEE (reference sequence). The CDR3 contains 13 residues. The chain's CDR3 is CASSLVNTGELFF. The CDR3 DNA is TGTGCCAGCAGCTTGGTGAACACCGGGGAGCTGTTTTTT. Full variable domain (missing parts from reference TRBV5-4 and TRBJ2-2): ETGVTQSPTHLIKTRGQQVTLRCSSQSGHNTVSWYQQALGQGPQFIFQYYREEENGRGNFPPRFSGLQFPNYSSELNVNALELDDSALYLCASSLVNTGELFFGEGSRLTVL.

This clonotype turned up a few times. The V gene is TRBV20-1, the J gene TRBJ1-1, with TRBD1 matching 7 bases. This CDR3 comprises 14 residues. Losses at the gene ends were 0 bases for V and 1 base for J; bases not matched to a gene: 2. Germline assignment: CDR1 DFQATT and CDR2 SNEGSKA (reference sequence). The CDR3: CSARDHRGNTEAFF. CDR3 sequence (DNA): TGCAGTGCTAGAGACCACAGGGGGAACACTGAAGCTTTCTTT.

At least ten counts were recorded for this clonotype. The V call is TRBV4-3, the J call TRBJ1-1; 7 nucleotides match TRBD1. This CDR3 has 13 amino acids. CDR1 is LGHNA, CDR2 YSLEER, per germline. V lost 2 bases to trimming and J lost 7 bases; unmatched junction nucleotides: 4. The CDR3 reads CASSQNRGYEAFF. CDR3 nucleotide sequence: TGCGCCAGCAGCCAAAACAGGGGATATGAAGCTTTCTTT.

This chain's CDR3 is CSARQGANTGELFF. CDR3 in DNA: TGCAGTGCCCGACAGGGGGCAAACACCGGGGAGCTGTTTTTT. The V and J genes are TRBV20-1 and TRBJ2-2; TRBD1 aligns across 10 bases. The CDR3 loop spans 14 amino acids. CDR1 is DFQATT and CDR2 is SNEGSKA in the germline V gene (reference sequence). With 6 bases clipped from V and 2 bases from J, the junction kept 3 bases outside the gene matches.

This clonotype was recorded a few times. The rearrangement joins TRBV7-6 to TRBJ2-2, with unresolved D. This CDR3 region has 15 residues. Trimming stripped 5 bases from V and 6 bases from J, with 16 bases between. CDR1 is SGHVS, CDR2 FNYEAQ, per germline. This CDR3 reads CASSPTFPAPGELFF. CDR3 bases: TGTGCCAGCAGCCCGACGTTTCCGGCCCCCGGGGAGCTGTTTTTT. Combining the CDR3 with reference TRBV7-6 and TRBJ2-2 gives the whole variable domain GAGVSQSPRYKVTKRGQDVALRCDPISGHVSLYWYRQALGQGPEFLTYFNYEAQQDKSGLPNDRFSAERPEGSISTLTIQRTEQRDSAMYRCASSPTFPAPGELFFGEGSRLTVL.

In its sample, this clonotype was seen many times. The V and J genes are TRBV7-2 and TRBJ2-5; perhaps TRBD1 as D (6 bases). Germline CDR1 is SGHTA and CDR2 is FQGNSA. V was clipped by 4 bases and J by 5 bases, with 17 bases between them. The CDR3 sequence is 15 residues long. This CDR3 is CASSSQGYRTETQYF. CDR3 in DNA: TGTGCCAGCAGCTCACAGGGTTATCGGACCGAGACCCAGTACTTC.

This clonotype was seen more than once but under ten times. The chain has TRBV7-2 and TRBJ1-2; D not certain. The CDR3 is 17 residues long. CDR1 and CDR2 (germline): SGHTA, FQGNSA. Deletions cut 1 base from V and 10 bases from J, with 25 bases between. The CDR3 nucleotides are TGTGCCAGCAGCTTAGTTACTAGGGTTTGGGGTGTGCAAGTCTACACCTTC. This sequence encodes CASSLVTRVWGVQVYTF.

This rearrangement joins TRBV30 to TRBJ1-1; D unresolved. The germline CDR1 and CDR2 sequences are GTSNPN and SVGIG (reference sequence). The V and J ends lost 4 bases and 3 bases respectively, with 6 bases between them. The CDR3 is 11 residues long. The CDR3 here is CAWTPYTEAFF. The CDR3 nucleotides read TGTGCCTGGACCCCTTACACTGAAGCTTTCTTT.